This TCR beta chain was observed in a study of control samples from healthy donors and cancer patients. The germline CDR1 and CDR2 sequences are MNHEY and SVGAGI. This CDR3 has 12 residues. Trimming took 10 bases from V and 8 from J, leaving 17 bases between them. Sequencing used immunoSEQ multiplex PCR; TCRdb keeps in-frame clones, though not all of them. The sample contains 200,000 or so clones, roughly 94% of which appear only once. V is TRBV6-5 and J is TRBJ1-2, with D tentatively TRBD1 (5 bases). The TCR originated in a man in his forties or fifties in good health. The sequenced material came from blood. The DNA of the CDR3 is TGTGCCACCCGGGGGGACTGGAAGGGCTACACCTTC. This codes for CATRGDWKGYTF.